This T cell receptor (beta chain) originates from a study of shared clonotypes between healthy human individuals. The CDR3 spans 15 residues. Germline lookup yields CDR1 MNHNS and CDR2 SASEGT. The V gene end was trimmed by 7 bases and the J gene end by 3 bases; junction bases not matched to a gene: 9. The method was immunoSEQ multiplex PCR; TCRdb's version includes in-frame clones alone and lacks a portion of them. The table has some 660,000 clones, roughly 72% seen once. The chain has TRBV6-1 and TRBJ2-3; 8 bases line up with TRBD1. The sequence derives from a woman younger than 45 in good health. Sequenced: memory CD4+ T cells sorted from blood. Subset noted: CD45RA-negative fraction. The CDR3 DNA follows: TGTGCCAGCACAGAGACTCAGGGGGCTACAGATACGCAGTATTTT. Protein: CASTETQGATDTQYF.